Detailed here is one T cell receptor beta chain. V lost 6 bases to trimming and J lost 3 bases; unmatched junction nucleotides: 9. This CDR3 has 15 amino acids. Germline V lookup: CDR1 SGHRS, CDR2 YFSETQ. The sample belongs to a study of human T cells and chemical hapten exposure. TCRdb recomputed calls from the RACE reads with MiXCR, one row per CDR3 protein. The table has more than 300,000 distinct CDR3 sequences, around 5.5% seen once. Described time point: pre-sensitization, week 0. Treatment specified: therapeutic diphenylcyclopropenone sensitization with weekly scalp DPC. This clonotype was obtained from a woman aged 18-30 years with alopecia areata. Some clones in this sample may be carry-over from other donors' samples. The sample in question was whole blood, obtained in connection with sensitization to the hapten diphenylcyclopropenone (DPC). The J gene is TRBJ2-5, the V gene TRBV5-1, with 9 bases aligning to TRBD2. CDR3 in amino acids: CASTQLAGLEETQYF. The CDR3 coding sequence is TGCGCCAGCACCCAGCTAGCGGGGCTAGAAGAGACCCAGTACTTC.